This is a list of T cell receptor beta chains from one sample in a study of molecular identifiers for immune sequencing clone quantification. From the PCR reads, TCRdb called clonotypes with MiXCR, one entry per CDR3 protein. This sample has about 640,000 distinct CDR3 sequences; just under 20% occur once, and the top ten carry roughly 0.83%. Material: naive CD8+ T cells from blood, with Jurkat cell RNA spiked in. The source of these receptors is a human donor in good health. Some libraries in this study had Jurkat cell RNA spiked in. Both conserved end residues are part of each CDR3. D genes are given only for firm matches. Clone size is given for some rows only: seen once, a few or many times, or a class if the clone is expanded.

CDR3 DNA | CDR3 protein | J gene | clone size | V gene | D gene
TGTGCCAGCAGCTTAGTGGGGACAGGGGTTTTAGATACGCAGTATTTT | CASSLVGTGVLDTQYF | TRBJ2-3 | many | TRBV7-2 | TRBD1
TGCAGTGCTTCACAGACAGGGGACTTCACAGATACGCAGTATTTT | CSASQTGDFTDTQYF | TRBJ2-3 | many | TRBV20-1 | TRBD1
TGTGCCAGCAGTCCTCAGGACAGGGAGAGCGATGAGCAGTTCTTC | CASSPQDRESDEQFF | TRBJ2-1 | many | TRBV6-5 | TRBD1
TGTGCCAGCAGTCAACAAGCGGGAGGGTGGGAGGCCCAGTACTTC | CASSQQAGGWEAQYF | TRBJ2-5 | . | TRBV27 | TRBD2
TGTGCCAGCAGTTTAGTTGCCAGGTCGAACACTGAAGCTTCCTTT | CASSLVARSNTEASF | TRBJ1-1 | . | TRBV27 | .
TGTGCCACCAGCCCTCGACAGATCGGGGAGACCCAGTACTTC | CATSPRQIGETQYF | TRBJ2-5 | few | TRBV15 | .
TGCAGCGTTGAAGACGGAAGGGGGACTGAAGCTTTCTTT | CSVEDGRGTEAFF | TRBJ1-1 | many | TRBV29-1 | .
TGTGCCAGCAGCGAAGACAGCGAAGCTTTCTTT | CASSEDSEAFF | TRBJ1-1 | many | TRBV5-4 | .
TGTGCCAGCAGTTACTCAGCGAGGAATGAGCAGTTCTTC | CASSYSARNEQFF | TRBJ2-1 | many | TRBV6-5 | .
TGTGCCAGCAGCCAATTCAAAGGGGCCAACGTCCTGACTTTC | CASSQFKGANVLTF | TRBJ2-6 | many | TRBV28 | .
TGTGCCAGCAGCCGACGGACAGGCGGCACTGAAGCTTTCTTT | CASSRRTGGTEAFF | TRBJ1-1 | few | TRBV9 | TRBD1
TGTGCCAGCAGTTTTGGGGTGTGGGCTTTCTTT | CASSFGVWAFF | TRBJ1-1 | many | TRBV12-3/TRBV12-4 | .
TGTGCCAGTAGTCCGACAGTCTATGGCTACACCTTC | CASSPTVYGYTF | TRBJ1-2 | many | TRBV19 | .
TGTGCCAGCAGCTTGTGGGTCTCAGATACGCAGTATTTT | CASSLWVSDTQYF | TRBJ2-3 | many | TRBV11-3 | .
TGTGCCTGGAGTGTTAAAGCGGGAGGCGAGCAGTACTTC | CAWSVKAGGEQYF | TRBJ2-7 | many | TRBV30 | TRBD2
TGCAGTGCTAGACGGCAGAACTCTGGAAACACCATATATTTT | CSARRQNSGNTIYF | TRBJ1-3 | few | TRBV20-1 | .
TGTGCCAGCAGCTTGGCCAAGACAGATACGCAGTATTTT | CASSLAKTDTQYF | TRBJ2-3 | many | TRBV7-9 | .
TGCGCCAGCAGCCAAGCGGTCTCTGGGGCCAACGTCCTGACTTTC | CASSQAVSGANVLTF | TRBJ2-6 | many | TRBV3-1 | .
TGCGCCAGCAGCCAAGTACAGGGGGTCGATAATTCACCCCTCCACTTT | CASSQVQGVDNSPLHF | TRBJ1-6 | many | TRBV4-1 | TRBD1
TGTGCCAGCAGAGATCGGGACACATCCACCGGGGAGCTGTTTTTT | CASRDRDTSTGELFF | TRBJ2-2 | many | TRBV6-5 | .
TGTGCCAGCAGCCGAGTAGGGACAGGGTTCGACAATGAGCAGTTCTTC | CASSRVGTGFDNEQFF | TRBJ2-1 | . | TRBV25-1 | TRBD1
TGTGCCAGCAGCCTTGGGCGATCCGCTTTCTTT | CASSLGRSAFF | TRBJ1-1 | . | TRBV13 | .
TGTACCAGCAGCTTTCTAGCGGGAGGTGACGAGCAGTACTTC | CTSSFLAGGDEQYF | TRBJ2-7 | . | TRBV5-5 | TRBD2
TGTGCCAGCAGCCAAGATTATGGCAGGGAAGCTTTCTTT | CASSQDYGREAFF | TRBJ1-1 | many | TRBV4-2 | .
TGTGCCAGCAGCCCCCCTAGAGGAGGGGTAAATGAAAAACTGTTTTTT | CASSPPRGGVNEKLFF | TRBJ1-4 | many | TRBV7-9 | .
TGTGCCAGCAGCTCAGTCGCCTACGAGCAGTACTTC | CASSSVAYEQYF | TRBJ2-7 | . | TRBV7-9 | .
TGTGCCAGCAGTGTCCAGGGGGTGGCTGAAGCTTTCTTT | CASSVQGVAEAFF | TRBJ1-1 | few | TRBV6-6 | TRBD1
TGTGCCAGCAGCCATGTGGGGTACGAGCAGTACTTC | CASSHVGYEQYF | TRBJ2-7 | . | TRBV5-3 | .
TGTGCCAGCAGCTTAGTGGCAGCTGAAGCTTTCTTT | CASSLVAAEAFF | TRBJ1-1 | many | TRBV7-9 | .
TGCAGTGCTAGAGAACCCACGGGAAACATTCAGTACTTC | CSAREPTGNIQYF | TRBJ2-4 | many | TRBV20-1 | .
TGTGCCAGCAGTTACGGGACAGTCTACTATGGCTACACCTTC | CASSYGTVYYGYTF | TRBJ1-2 | many | TRBV6-2/TRBV6-3 | TRBD1
TGTGCCAGCAGTTTATATCAGCTGAACACTGAAGCTTTCTTT | CASSLYQLNTEAFF | TRBJ1-1 | many | TRBV28 | .
TGTGCCAGCACCCGAACCCTAGCCCCCGGGGGGCTGTTTTTT | CASTRTLAPGGLFF | TRBJ2-2 | . | TRBV2 | .
TGTGCCAGCAGTAAAGGGACGGGGTTGGGTCTAACCTATGGCTACACCTTC | CASSKGTGLGLTYGYTF | TRBJ1-2 | many | TRBV12-3/TRBV12-4 | .
TGCAGTGCTAGAGGGACAGGGGAGCCCGAGCAGTACTTC | CSARGTGEPEQYF | TRBJ2-7 | many | TRBV20-1 | TRBD1
TGTGCCAGCAGCACCCCGCTGGGGGGGGGCTACACCTTC | CASSTPLGGGYTF | TRBJ1-2 | . | TRBV9 | .
TGTGCCAGCAGTGTTTCCGTCCCCGAGACAGGGGGGAACTATGGCTACACCTTC | CASSVSVPETGGNYGYTF | TRBJ1-2 | many | TRBV2 | TRBD1
TGTGCCAGTAGTTTAGGGACAGGATACTCCTACGAGCAGTACTTC | CASSLGTGYSYEQYF | TRBJ2-7 | few | TRBV19 | TRBD1
TGTGCCAGCAGCTCAGGGGGACCCTACGAGCAGTACTTC | CASSSGGPYEQYF | TRBJ2-7 | many | TRBV27 | TRBD1
TGTGCCAGCAGCTTCCGGGGGGCGGTAACAGATACGCAGTATTTT | CASSFRGAVTDTQYF | TRBJ2-3 | many | TRBV13 | .
TGTGCCAGCAGTGAGACAGGGCAAATCGAAAAACTGTTTTTT | CASSETGQIEKLFF | TRBJ1-4 | . | TRBV6-6 | TRBD1
TGTGCCAGTAGCCCCTTAGCGGGAGATGCCTACGAGCAGTACTTC | CASSPLAGDAYEQYF | TRBJ2-7 | many | TRBV19 | TRBD2
TGTGCCAGCAGTGAACGGGTCGGGGCAGTCTCTGGAAACACCATATATTTT | CASSERVGAVSGNTIYF | TRBJ1-3 | many | TRBV6-1 | .
TGTGCCAGCAGCTTGTTGGGGACAGGTCCTCATGAGCAGTTCTTC | CASSLLGTGPHEQFF | TRBJ2-1 | many | TRBV5-4 | TRBD1
TGTGCCAGCAGTTACGGGACACTATACGAGCAGTACTTC | CASSYGTLYEQYF | TRBJ2-7 | many | TRBV6-5 | .
TGTGCCAGCAGCTTAGATCTTCTAGGGGGCTACACTGAAGCTTTCTTT | CASSLDLLGGYTEAFF | TRBJ1-1 | few | TRBV11-2 | TRBD1
TGTGCCAGTAGTATTGCGACAGGATCAACCTACGAGCAGTACTTC | CASSIATGSTYEQYF | TRBJ2-7 | many | TRBV19 | .
TGCGCCAGCAGCCAAGTGGCCAGGGAGGACTCGGGCTACACCTTC | CASSQVAREDSGYTF | TRBJ1-2 | many | TRBV4-1 | .
TGTGCCAGCAGTTACTCGGAGTCCATAAGCACAGATACGCAGTATTTT | CASSYSESISTDTQYF | TRBJ2-3 | many | TRBV6-6 | .
TGTGTCAGCAGTGCCCTACGCATGGTGATGAACACTGAAGCTTTCTTT | CVSSALRMVMNTEAFF | TRBJ1-1 | few | TRBV28 | .
TGTGCCAGCAGCCTTGAGGGGGCCAATCAGCCCCAGCATTTT | CASSLEGANQPQHF | TRBJ1-5 | . | TRBV12-3/TRBV12-4 | TRBD1
TGCAGTGCTAGAGAGCTAAGCTCCTACAATGAGCAGTTCTTC | CSARELSSYNEQFF | TRBJ2-1 | . | TRBV20-1 | .
TGTGCCAGCCAAGGGGGGAGCAATCAGCCCCAGCATTTT | CASQGGSNQPQHF | TRBJ1-5 | many | TRBV28 | .
TGCGCCAGCAGTGCCGGGGGCGGCACTGAAGCTTTCTTT | CASSAGGGTEAFF | TRBJ1-1 | many | TRBV9 | .
TGTGCCAGCAGCCAAGACAGTAGACTAGCGCCAGTCGATGAGCAGTTCTTC | CASSQDSRLAPVDEQFF | TRBJ2-1 | . | TRBV14 | TRBD2
TGTGCCAGCAGTCAAACCGGGACAGGGTATCAGCCCCAGCATTTT | CASSQTGTGYQPQHF | TRBJ1-5 | many | TRBV6-2/TRBV6-3 | TRBD1
TGTGCCAGTAGTATTGGGATGAGCACTGAAGCTTTCTTT | CASSIGMSTEAFF | TRBJ1-1 | once | TRBV19 | .
TGTGCCAGCAGCTTTACGGAGGGGGAGGTCGGGACCGGGGAGCTGTTTTTT | CASSFTEGEVGTGELFF | TRBJ2-2 | . | TRBV7-8 | .
TGTGCCAGCAGCGAGAGGGGGGGTGGGGGAAATACGCAGTATTTT | CASSERGGGGNTQYF | TRBJ2-3 | few | TRBV9 | .